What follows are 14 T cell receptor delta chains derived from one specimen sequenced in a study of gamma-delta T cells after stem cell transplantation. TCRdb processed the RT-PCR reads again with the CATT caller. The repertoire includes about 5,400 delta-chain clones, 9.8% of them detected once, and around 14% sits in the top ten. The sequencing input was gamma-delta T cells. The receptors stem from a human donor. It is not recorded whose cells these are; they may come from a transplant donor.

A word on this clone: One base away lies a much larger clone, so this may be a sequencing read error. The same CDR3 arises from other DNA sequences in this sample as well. The CDR3 bases are TGTGCCTGCGACACCCTTATTAGGGATACGCGAGGGACCGATAAACTCATCTTT. It translates to CACDTLIRDTRGTDKLIF. The chain has TRDV2 and TRDJ1, with 8 bases matching TRDD3. CDR3 length: 18 amino acids. Germline V lookup: CDR1 GEAIGNYY, CDR2 EKD.

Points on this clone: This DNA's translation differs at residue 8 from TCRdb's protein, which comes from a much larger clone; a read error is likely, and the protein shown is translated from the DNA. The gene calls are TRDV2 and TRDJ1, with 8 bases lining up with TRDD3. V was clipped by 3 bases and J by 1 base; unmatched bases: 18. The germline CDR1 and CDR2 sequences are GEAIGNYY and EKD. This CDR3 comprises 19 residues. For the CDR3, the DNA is TGTGCCTGTGACCTACTGGGGGCTAATACTGGGTCGAGCACCGATAAACTCATCTTT. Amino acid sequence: CACDLLGANTGSSTDKLIF.

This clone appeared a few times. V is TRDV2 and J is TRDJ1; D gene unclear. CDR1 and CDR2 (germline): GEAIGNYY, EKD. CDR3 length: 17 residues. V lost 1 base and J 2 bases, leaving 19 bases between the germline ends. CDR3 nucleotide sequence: TGTGCCTGTGACACGCTGAAGGACTATTCGAGGACCGATAAACTCATCTTT. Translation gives CACDTLKDYSRTDKLIF.

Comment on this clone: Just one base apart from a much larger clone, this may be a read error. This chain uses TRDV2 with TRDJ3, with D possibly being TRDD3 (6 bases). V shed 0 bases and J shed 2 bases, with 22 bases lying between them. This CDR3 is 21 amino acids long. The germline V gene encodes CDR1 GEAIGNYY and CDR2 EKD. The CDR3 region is CACDTIPPLVDTTWDTRQMFF. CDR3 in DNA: TGTGCCTGTGACACCATCCCGCCACTGGTGGATACTACCTGGGACACCCGACAGATGTTTTTC.

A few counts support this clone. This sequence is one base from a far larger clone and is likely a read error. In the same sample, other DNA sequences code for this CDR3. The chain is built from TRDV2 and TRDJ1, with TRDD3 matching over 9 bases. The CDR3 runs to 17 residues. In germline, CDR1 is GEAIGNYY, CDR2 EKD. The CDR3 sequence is CACDPVLGDPNTDKLIF. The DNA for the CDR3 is TGCGCCTGTGACCCCGTACTGGGGGACCCTAACACCGATAAACTCATCTTT.

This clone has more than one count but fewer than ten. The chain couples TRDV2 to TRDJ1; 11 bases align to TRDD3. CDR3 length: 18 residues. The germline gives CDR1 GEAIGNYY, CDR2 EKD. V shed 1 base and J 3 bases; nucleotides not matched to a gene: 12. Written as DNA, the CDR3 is TGTGCCTGTGACACTCTTCTGGGGGATACACTACAACCCGATAAACTCATCTTT. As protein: CACDTLLGDTLQPDKLIF.

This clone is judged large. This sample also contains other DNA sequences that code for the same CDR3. In DNA form, the CDR3 reads TGTGCCTGTGACAGCCTGGGGGATGACGGAGACGATAAACTCATCTTT. It codes for CACDSLGDDGDDKLIF. This sequence joins TRDV2 and TRDJ1; TRDD3 matches 9 bases. Losses at the gene ends were 2 bases for V and 4 bases for J; bases not matched to a gene: 10. CDR3 length: 16 residues. Germline lookup yields CDR1 GEAIGNYY and CDR2 EKD.

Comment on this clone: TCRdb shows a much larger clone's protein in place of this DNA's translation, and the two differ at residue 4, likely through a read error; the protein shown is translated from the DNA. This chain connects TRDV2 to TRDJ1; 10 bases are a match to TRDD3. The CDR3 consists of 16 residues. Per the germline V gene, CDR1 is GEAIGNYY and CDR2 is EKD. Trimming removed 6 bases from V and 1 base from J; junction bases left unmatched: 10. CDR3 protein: CACNRLGDSATDKLIF. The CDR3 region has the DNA TGTGCCTGTAACAGACTGGGGGATTCCGCCACCGATAAACTCATCTTT.

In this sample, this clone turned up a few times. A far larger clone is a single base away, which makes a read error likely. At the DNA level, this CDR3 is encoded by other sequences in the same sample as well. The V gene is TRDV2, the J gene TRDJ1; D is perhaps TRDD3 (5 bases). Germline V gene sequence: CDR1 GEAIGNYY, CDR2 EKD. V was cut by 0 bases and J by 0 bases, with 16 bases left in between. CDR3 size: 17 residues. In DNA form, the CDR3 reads TGTGCCTGTGACACCCTTGGGCCTGGGCGAAACACCGATAAACTCATCTTT. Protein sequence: CACDTLGPGRNTDKLIF.

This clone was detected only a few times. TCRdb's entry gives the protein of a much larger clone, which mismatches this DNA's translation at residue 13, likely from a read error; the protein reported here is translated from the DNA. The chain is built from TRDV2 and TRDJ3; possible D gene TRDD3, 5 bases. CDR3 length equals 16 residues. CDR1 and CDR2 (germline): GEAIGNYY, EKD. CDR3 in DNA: TGTGCCTGTGACGCCCAGGACTCCTGGGACACCCGACGGATGTTTTTC. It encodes CACDAQDSWDTRRMFF.

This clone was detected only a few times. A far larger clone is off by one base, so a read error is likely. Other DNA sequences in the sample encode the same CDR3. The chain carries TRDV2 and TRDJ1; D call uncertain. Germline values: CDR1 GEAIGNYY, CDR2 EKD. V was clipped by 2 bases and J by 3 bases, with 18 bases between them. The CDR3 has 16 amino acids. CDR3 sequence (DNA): TGTGCCTGTGACAGTATCGTCACCCGTTGGGCCGATAAACTCATCTTT. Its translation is CACDSIVTRWADKLIF.

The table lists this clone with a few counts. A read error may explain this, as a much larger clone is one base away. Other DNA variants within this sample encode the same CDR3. Here the CDR3 reads CACDTLLGDLPNTDKLIF. As DNA, the CDR3 is TGTGCCTGCGACACCTTACTGGGGGATCTACCGAACACCGATAAACTCATCTTT. This sequence joins TRDV2 and TRDJ1; TRDD3 matches at 10 bases. Germline V gene data show CDR1 as GEAIGNYY and CDR2 as EKD. There are 18 residues in the CDR3.

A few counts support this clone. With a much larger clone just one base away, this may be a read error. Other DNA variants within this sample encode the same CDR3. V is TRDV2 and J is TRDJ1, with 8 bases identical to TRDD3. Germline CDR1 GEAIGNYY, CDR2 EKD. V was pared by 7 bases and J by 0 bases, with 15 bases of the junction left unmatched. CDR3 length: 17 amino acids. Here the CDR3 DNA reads TGTGCCTGCGACGCCTTATCCTGGGGGAACCACACCGATAAACTCATCTTT. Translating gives CACDALSWGNHTDKLIF.

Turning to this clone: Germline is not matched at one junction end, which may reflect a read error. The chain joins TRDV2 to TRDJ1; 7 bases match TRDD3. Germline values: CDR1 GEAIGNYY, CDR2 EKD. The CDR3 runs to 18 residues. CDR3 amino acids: CACDTVSGDNSSPDKLTF. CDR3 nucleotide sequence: TGTGCCTGTGACACCGTATCTGGGGATAACTCGTCCCCCGATAAACTCACCTTT.